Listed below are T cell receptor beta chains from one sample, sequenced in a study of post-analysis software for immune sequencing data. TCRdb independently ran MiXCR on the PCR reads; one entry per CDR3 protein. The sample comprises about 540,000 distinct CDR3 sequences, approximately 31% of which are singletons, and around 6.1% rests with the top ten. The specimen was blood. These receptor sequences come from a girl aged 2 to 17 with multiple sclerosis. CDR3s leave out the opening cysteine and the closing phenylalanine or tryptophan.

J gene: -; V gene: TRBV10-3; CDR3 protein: AISERGALYEQY
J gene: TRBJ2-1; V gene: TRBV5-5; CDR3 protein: ASSQGTWNEQF
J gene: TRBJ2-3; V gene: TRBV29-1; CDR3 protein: SVEVPLAGADTDTQY
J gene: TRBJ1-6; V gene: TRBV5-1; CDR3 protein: ASSLEGRGSYNSPLH
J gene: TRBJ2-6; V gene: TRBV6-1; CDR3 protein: ASSEAPGSGANVPT
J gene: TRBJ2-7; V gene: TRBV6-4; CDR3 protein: ASSRSPYEQY
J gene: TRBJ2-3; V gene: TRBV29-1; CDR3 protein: SALGGEKDTQY
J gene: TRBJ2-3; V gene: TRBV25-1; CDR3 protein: ASSPQGTFLPRFITDTQY
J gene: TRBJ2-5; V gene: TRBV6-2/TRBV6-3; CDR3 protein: ASSPGPGHSNRETQY
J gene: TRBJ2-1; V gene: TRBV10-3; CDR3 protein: AIRPREQDNEQF
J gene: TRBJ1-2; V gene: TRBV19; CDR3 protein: ASRLGQLSNYGYT